This TCR beta chain was observed in a study of cytomegalovirus exposure and HLA in healthy donors. Study results and limitations: Later analysis associated a missense DCLRE1C variant with TCR beta V- and J-gene trimming. A later analysis showed TCR association rates differing by HLA locus, peaking at DRB1 and lowest at HLA-C.

The primer mix had 60 Vbeta and 13 Jbeta primers. Data came from immunoSEQ multiplex PCR; TCRdb stores just in-frame clones and leaves some out. The sample carries approximately 91,000 clones, less than 70% recorded once. J was trimmed by 4 bases and V by 4 bases; bases with no gene match: 5. The V gene's germline CDR1 is SGHDT and CDR2 YYEEEE. This CDR3 is 15 amino acids long. Of note for this clone: Its specificity is not known.

This receptor was taken from a human donor in good health. V gene TRBV5-6 combines with J gene TRBJ1-5; 10 bases line up with TRBD1. The sample was PBMCs. CDR3 DNA sequence: TGTGCCAGCAGCCGCACGGGACAGGGGAATCAGCCCCAGCATTTT. The encoded protein is CASSRTGQGNQPQHF.